This T cell receptor (beta chain) is from a study of T cell repertoires in cytomegalovirus infection. Findings and caveats of the study: Carriers of CMV and the relevant HLA type were discriminated by public TCR beta frequency.

TCRdb independently ran MiXCR on the reads; one entry per CDR3 protein. The sample lists around 230,000 distinct CDR3 sequences, 6% to 8% occurring once. Germline values: CDR1 SGHTA, CDR2 FQGNSA. The CDR3 length is 17 residues. V gave up 4 bases and J gave up 0 bases; unmatched junction bases: 9. There are many counts of this clonotype. Its target is unknown. The rearrangement uses TRBV7-2 and TRBJ2-7; 10 nucleotides match TRBD2. Sequencing was performed on PBMCs. The sequence was collected from a human donor in good health (CMV status not recorded). Some clones in this sample may be carry-over from other donors' samples. CDR3 protein: CASSSRTTSGNSYEQYF. CDR3 in DNA: TGTGCCAGCAGCTCCCGGACCACTAGCGGGAACTCCTACGAGCAGTACTTC.